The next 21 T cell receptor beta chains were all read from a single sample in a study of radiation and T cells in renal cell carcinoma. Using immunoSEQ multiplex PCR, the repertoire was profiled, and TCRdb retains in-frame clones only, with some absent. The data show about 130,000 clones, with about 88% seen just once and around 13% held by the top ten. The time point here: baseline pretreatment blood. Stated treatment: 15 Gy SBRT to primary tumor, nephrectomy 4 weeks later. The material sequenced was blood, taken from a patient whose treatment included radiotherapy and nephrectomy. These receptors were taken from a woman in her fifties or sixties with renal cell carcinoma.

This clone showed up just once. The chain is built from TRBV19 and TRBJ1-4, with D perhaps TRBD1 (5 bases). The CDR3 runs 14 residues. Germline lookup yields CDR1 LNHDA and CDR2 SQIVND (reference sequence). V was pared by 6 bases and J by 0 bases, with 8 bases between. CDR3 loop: CASRRGATNEKLFF. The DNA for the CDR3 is TGTGCCAGTAGACGGGGGGCAACTAATGAAAAACTGTTTTTT.

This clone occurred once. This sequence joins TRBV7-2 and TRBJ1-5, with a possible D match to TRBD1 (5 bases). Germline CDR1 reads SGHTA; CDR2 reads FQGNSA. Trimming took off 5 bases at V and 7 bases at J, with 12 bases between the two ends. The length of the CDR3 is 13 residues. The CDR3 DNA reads TGTGCCAGCAGCAACTGGGGGGACCAGCCCCAGCATTTT. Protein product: CASSNWGDQPQHF.

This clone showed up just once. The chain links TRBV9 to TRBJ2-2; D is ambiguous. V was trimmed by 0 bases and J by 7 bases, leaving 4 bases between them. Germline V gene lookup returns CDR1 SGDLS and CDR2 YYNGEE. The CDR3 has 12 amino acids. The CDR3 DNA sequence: TGTGCCAGCAGCGTAGAGTTCGGGGAGCTGTTTTTT. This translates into CASSVEFGELFF. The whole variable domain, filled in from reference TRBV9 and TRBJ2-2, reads DSGVTQTPKHLITATGQRVTLRCSPRSGDLSVYWYQQSLDQGLQFLIQYYNGEERAKGNILERFSAQQFPDLHSELNLSSLELGDSALYFCASSVEFGELFFGEGSRLTVL.

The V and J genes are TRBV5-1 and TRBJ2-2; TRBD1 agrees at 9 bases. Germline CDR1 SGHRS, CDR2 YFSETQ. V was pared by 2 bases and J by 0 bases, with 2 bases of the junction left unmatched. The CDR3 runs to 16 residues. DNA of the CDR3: TGCGCCAGCAGCTTACAGGGGGCGCCGAACACCGGGGAGCTGTTTTTT. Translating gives CASSLQGAPNTGELFF.

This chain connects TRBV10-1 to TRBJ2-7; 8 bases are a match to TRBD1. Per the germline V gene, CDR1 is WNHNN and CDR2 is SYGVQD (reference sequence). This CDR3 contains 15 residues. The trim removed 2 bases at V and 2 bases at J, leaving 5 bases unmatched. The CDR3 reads CASSEGGTGTYEQYF. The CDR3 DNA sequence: TGCGCCAGCAGTGAGGGGGGGACAGGCACCTACGAGCAGTACTTC.

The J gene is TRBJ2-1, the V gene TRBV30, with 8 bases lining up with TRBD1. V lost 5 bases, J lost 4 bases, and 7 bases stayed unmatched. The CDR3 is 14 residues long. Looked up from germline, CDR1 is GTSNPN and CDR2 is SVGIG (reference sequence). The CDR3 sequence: CAWSAGQAYNEQFF. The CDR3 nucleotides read TGTGCCTGGTCCGCGGGACAGGCATACAATGAGCAGTTCTTC.

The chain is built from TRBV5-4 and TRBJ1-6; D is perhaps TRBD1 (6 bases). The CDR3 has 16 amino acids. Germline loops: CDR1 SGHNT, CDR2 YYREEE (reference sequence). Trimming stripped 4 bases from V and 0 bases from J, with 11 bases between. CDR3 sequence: CASSPDRSSYNSPLHF. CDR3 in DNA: TGTGCCAGCAGCCCGGACAGAAGCTCCTATAATTCACCCCTCCACTTT.

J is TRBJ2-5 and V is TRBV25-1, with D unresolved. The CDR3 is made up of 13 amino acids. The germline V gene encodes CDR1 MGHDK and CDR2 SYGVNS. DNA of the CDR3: TGTGCGACTCAGGCGTGGGGTAAAGAGACCCAGTACTTC. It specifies CATQAWGKETQYF.

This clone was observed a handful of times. This CDR3 is CASSQYQQSPPWAFF. In DNA, the CDR3 is TGCGCCAGCAGCCAGTACCAGCAATCTCCCCCGTGGGCTTTCTTT. The chain uses TRBV4-1 and TRBJ1-1; D not certain. Germline CDR1 MGHRA, CDR2 YSYEKL. There are 15 residues in the CDR3. Trimming removed 3 bases from V and 11 bases from J, with 22 bases in between.

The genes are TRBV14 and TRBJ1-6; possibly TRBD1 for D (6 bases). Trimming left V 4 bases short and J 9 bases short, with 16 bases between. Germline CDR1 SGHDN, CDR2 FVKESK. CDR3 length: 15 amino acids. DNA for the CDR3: TGTGCCAGCAGCCTTTCTAGGGGGGGCGTTTCACCCCTCCACTTT. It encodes CASSLSRGGVSPLHF.

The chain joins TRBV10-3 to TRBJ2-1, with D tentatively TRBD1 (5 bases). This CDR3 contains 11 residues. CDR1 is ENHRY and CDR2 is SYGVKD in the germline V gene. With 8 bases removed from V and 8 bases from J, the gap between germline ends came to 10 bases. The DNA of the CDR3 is TGTGCCATCGGGGCAAGGGATGAGCAGTTCTTC. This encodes CAIGARDEQFF.

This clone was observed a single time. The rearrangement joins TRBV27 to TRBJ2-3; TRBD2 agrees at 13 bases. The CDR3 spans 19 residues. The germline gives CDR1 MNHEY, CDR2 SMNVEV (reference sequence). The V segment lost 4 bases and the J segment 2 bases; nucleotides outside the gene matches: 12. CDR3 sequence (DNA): TGTGCCAGCAGTTCGACTAGCGGGGGGCCACCACGGGTCACAGATACGCAGTATTTT. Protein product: CASSSTSGGPPRVTDTQYF.

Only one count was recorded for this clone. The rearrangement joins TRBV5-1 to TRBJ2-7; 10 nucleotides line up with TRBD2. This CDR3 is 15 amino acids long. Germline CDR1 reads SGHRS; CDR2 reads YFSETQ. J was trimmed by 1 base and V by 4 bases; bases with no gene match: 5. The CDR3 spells CASSPTSGVSYEQYF. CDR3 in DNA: TGCGCCAGCAGCCCCACTAGCGGGGTTTCCTACGAGCAGTACTTC. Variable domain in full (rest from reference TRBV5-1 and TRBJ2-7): KAGVTQTPRYLIKTRGQQVTLSCSPISGHRSVSWYQQTPGQGLQFLFEYFSETQRNKGNFPGRFSGRQFSNSRSEMNVSTLELGDSALYLCASSPTSGVSYEQYFGPGTRLTVT.

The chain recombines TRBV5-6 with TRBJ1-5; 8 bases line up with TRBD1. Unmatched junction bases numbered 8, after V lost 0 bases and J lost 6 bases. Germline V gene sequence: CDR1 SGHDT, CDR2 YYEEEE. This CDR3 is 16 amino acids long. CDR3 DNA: TGTGCCAGCAGCTTGGGAGGCAGGGGGCCTCGTCAGCCCCAGCATTTT. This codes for CASSLGGRGPRQPQHF.

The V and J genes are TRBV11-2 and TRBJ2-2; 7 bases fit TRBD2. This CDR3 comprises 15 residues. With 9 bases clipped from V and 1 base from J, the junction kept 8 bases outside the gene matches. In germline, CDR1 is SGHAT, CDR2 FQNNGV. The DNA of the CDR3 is TGTGCCAGTCGAAGGCTAGCGGTGAACACCGGGGAGCTGTTTTTT. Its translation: CASRRLAVNTGELFF.

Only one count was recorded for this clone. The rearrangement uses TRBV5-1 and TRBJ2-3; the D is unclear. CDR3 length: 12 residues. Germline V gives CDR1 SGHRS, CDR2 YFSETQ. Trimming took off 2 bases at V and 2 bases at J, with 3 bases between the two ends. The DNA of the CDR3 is TGCGCCAGCAGCTTATACACAGATACGCAGTATTTT. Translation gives CASSLYTDTQYF.

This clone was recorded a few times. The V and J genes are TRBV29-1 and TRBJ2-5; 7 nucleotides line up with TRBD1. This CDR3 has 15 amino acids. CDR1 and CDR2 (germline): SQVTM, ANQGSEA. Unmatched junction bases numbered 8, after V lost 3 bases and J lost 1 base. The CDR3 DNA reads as TGCAGCGTTGAGAGGGACAGAGACTCCCAAGAGACCCAGTACTTC. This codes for CSVERDRDSQETQYF.

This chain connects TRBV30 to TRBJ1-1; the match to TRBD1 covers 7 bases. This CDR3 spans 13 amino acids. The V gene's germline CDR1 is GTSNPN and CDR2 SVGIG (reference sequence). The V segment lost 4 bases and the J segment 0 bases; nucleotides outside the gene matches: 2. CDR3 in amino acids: CAWIRGVNTEAFF. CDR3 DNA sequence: TGTGCCTGGATCAGGGGGGTGAACACTGAAGCTTTCTTT.

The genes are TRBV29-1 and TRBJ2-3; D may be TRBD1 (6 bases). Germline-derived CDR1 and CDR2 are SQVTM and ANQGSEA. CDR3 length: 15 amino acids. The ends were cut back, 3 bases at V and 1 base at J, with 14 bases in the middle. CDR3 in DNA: TGCAGCGTTGAGAGGGGGAATAGTGGCACAGATACGCAGTATTTT. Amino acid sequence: CSVERGNSGTDTQYF.

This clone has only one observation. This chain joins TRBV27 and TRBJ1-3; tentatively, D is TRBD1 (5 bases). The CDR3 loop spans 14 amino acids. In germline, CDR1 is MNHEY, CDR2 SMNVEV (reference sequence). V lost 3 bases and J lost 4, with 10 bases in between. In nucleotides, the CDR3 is TGTGCCAGCAGTTTTGCAGGGCCAGGAAACACCATATATTTT. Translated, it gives CASSFAGPGNTIYF.

Here the CDR3 reads CAWSADRGGYGYTF. DNA of the CDR3: TGTGCCTGGAGTGCTGACAGGGGAGGCTATGGCTACACCTTC. The chain has TRBV30 and TRBJ1-2; 8 positions agree with TRBD1. In germline, CDR1 is GTSNPN, CDR2 SVGIG (reference sequence). V was pared by 1 base and J by 4 bases, with 5 bases of the junction left unmatched. The CDR3 has 14 amino acids.